The T cell receptor beta chain described here comes from a study of cytomegalovirus exposure and HLA in healthy donors. Study-wide results and limits: Rarity marked most TCR sequences, yet some public TCRs occurred in many donors. A few chains linked to CMV were shown in vitro to be specific for CMV antigens.

Points on this clone: Its antigen is undetermined.

V trimming: 1 base; J trimming: 8 bases; junction bases outside the gene matches: 7. Per the germline V gene, CDR1 is SGDLS and CDR2 is YYNGEE. CDR3 length: 15 residues. This table comes from immunoSEQ multiplex PCR, and its TCRdb copy is limited to in-frame clones, with some not included. The sample contains 160,000 or so clones, roughly 80% of which appear only once. The sample consisted of PBMCs. The TCR comes from a young man in good health and CMV-seropositive. The chain combines TRBV9 with TRBJ2-1; 9 bases line up with TRBD2. CDR3 nucleotide sequence: TGTGCCAGCAGCGTAAACCCTTTAGCGGGGGATGAGCAGTTCTTC. This codes for CASSVNPLAGDEQFF.